This T cell receptor (beta chain) was sequenced for a study of cytomegalovirus exposure and HLA in healthy donors. In germline, CDR1 is SGHNT, CDR2 YENEEA. V lost 3 bases to trimming and J lost 3 bases, with 15 bases between them. This CDR3 comprises 15 residues. PCR primers comprised 60 Vbeta and 13 Jbeta primers. The assay was immunoSEQ multiplex PCR, and TCRdb's table has in-frame clones only and misses some. This table holds about 160,000 clones. The specimen sequenced was PBMCs. This sequence joins TRBV11-3 and TRBJ2-7, with D possibly TRBD1 on 6 matching bases. The clonotype comes from a man aged 25-40 years in good health and CMV-seronegative. This chain's CDR3 is CASSFPGQGSYEQYF. The CDR3 DNA follows: TGTGCCAGCAGCTTCCCAGGGCAGGGGAGCTACGAGCAGTACTTC.